The present entry profiles one TCR beta chain with its context. This record belongs to a study of T cell changes during pregnancy in multiple sclerosis. TCRdb's copy holds only in-frame clones and misses some; the assay was immunoSEQ multiplex PCR. The sample has some 120,000 clones; approximately 96% are singletons. Sequenced material: peripheral blood, taken after pregnancy. This clonotype originated in a female donor with multiple sclerosis, enrolled in a pregnancy study.

The CDR3 region has the DNA TGTGCCAGCAGCTGGCCGGGACAGGGATCCGGGGAGCTGTTTTTT. Protein: CASSWPGQGSGELFF. V is TRBV5-4 and J is TRBJ2-2, with TRBD1 matching over 9 bases. V gave up 3 bases and J gave up 6 bases; unmatched junction bases: 6. Germline CDR1 and CDR2: SGHNT and YYREEE (reference sequence). The CDR3 consists of 15 residues.